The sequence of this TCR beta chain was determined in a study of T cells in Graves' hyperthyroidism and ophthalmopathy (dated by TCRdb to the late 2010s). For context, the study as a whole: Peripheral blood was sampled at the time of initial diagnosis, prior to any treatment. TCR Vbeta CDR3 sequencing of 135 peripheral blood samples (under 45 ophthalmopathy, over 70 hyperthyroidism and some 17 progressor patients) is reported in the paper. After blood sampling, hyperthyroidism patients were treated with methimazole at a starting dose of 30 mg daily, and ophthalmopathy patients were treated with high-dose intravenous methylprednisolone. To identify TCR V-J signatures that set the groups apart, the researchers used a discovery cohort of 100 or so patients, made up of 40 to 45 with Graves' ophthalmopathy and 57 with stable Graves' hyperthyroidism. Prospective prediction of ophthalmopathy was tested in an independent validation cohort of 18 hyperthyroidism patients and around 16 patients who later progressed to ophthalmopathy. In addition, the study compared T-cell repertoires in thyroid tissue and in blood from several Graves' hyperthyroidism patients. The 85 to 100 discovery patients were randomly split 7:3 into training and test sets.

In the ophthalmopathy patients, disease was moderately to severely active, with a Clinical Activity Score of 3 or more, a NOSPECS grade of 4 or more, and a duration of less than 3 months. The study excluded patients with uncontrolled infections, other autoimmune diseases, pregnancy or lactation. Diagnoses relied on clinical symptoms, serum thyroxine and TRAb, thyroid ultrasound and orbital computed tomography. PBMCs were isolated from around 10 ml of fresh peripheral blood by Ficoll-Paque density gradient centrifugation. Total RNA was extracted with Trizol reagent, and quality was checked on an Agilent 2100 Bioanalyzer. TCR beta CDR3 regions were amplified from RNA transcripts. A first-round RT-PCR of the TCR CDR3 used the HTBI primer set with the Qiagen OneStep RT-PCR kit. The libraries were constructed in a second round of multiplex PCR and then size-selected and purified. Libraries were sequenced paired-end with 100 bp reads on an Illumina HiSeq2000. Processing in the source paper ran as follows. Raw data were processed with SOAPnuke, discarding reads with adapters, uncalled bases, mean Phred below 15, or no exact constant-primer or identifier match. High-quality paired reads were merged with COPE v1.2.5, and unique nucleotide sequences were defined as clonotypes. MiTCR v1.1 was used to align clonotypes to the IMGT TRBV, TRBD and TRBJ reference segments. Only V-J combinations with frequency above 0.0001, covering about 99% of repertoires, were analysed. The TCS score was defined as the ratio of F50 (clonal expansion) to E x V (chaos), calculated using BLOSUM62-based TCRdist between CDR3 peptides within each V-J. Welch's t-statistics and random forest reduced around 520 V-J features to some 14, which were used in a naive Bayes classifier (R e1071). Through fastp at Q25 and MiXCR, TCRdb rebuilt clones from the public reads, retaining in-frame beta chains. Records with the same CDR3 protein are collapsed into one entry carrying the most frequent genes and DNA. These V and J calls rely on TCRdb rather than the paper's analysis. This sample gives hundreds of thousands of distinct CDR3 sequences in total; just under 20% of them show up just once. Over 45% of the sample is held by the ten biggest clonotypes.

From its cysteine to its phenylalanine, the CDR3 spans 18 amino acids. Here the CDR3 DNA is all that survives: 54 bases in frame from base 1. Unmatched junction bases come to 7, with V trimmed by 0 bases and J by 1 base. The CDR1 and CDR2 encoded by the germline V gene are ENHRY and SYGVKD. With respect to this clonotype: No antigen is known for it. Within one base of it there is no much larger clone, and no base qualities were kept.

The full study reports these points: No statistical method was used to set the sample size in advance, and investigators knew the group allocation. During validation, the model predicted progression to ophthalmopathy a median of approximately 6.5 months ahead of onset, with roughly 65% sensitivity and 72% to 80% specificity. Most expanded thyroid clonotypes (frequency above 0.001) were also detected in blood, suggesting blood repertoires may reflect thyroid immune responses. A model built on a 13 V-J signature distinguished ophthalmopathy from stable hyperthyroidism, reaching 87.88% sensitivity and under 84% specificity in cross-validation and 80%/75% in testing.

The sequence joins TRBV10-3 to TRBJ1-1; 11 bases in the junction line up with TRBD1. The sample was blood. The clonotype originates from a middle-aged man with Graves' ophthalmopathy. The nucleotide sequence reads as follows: TGTGCCATCAGTGAGTCGGGGGGGGACAGGGGGGGGAACACTGAAGCTTTCTTT. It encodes CAISESGGDRGGNTEAFF.